Reported below is one T cell receptor (beta chain). Time point meaning: pre-treatment sample, taken before nivolumab and TIL therapy. Looked up from germline, CDR1 is MNHEY and CDR2 is SMNVEV (reference sequence). V gave up 3 bases and J gave up 3 bases; unmatched junction bases: 5. The CDR3 loop spans 15 amino acids. The data were obtained in a study of TIL therapy for anti-PD-1-resistant metastatic lung cancer. Study information: Progressing patients received lymphodepletion, expanded TIL infusion and IL-2. Tumors carried a median roughly 1.5 non-synonymous mutations per megabase.

The immunoSEQ assay was v3. The data were produced by immunoSEQ multiplex PCR, yet TCRdb's version contains in-frame clones alone and is incomplete. The table records around 30,000 clones, roughly 69% of them present only once. The TCR originated in a woman aged 30 to 85 with non-small cell lung cancer. This sequence joins TRBV27 and TRBJ2-3; 8 bases fit TRBD2. The starting material was blood, obtained at baseline. The CDR3 is CASSFHGGDTDTQYF. CDR3 sequence (DNA): TGTGCCAGCAGTTTCCACGGGGGGGATACAGATACGCAGTATTTT.